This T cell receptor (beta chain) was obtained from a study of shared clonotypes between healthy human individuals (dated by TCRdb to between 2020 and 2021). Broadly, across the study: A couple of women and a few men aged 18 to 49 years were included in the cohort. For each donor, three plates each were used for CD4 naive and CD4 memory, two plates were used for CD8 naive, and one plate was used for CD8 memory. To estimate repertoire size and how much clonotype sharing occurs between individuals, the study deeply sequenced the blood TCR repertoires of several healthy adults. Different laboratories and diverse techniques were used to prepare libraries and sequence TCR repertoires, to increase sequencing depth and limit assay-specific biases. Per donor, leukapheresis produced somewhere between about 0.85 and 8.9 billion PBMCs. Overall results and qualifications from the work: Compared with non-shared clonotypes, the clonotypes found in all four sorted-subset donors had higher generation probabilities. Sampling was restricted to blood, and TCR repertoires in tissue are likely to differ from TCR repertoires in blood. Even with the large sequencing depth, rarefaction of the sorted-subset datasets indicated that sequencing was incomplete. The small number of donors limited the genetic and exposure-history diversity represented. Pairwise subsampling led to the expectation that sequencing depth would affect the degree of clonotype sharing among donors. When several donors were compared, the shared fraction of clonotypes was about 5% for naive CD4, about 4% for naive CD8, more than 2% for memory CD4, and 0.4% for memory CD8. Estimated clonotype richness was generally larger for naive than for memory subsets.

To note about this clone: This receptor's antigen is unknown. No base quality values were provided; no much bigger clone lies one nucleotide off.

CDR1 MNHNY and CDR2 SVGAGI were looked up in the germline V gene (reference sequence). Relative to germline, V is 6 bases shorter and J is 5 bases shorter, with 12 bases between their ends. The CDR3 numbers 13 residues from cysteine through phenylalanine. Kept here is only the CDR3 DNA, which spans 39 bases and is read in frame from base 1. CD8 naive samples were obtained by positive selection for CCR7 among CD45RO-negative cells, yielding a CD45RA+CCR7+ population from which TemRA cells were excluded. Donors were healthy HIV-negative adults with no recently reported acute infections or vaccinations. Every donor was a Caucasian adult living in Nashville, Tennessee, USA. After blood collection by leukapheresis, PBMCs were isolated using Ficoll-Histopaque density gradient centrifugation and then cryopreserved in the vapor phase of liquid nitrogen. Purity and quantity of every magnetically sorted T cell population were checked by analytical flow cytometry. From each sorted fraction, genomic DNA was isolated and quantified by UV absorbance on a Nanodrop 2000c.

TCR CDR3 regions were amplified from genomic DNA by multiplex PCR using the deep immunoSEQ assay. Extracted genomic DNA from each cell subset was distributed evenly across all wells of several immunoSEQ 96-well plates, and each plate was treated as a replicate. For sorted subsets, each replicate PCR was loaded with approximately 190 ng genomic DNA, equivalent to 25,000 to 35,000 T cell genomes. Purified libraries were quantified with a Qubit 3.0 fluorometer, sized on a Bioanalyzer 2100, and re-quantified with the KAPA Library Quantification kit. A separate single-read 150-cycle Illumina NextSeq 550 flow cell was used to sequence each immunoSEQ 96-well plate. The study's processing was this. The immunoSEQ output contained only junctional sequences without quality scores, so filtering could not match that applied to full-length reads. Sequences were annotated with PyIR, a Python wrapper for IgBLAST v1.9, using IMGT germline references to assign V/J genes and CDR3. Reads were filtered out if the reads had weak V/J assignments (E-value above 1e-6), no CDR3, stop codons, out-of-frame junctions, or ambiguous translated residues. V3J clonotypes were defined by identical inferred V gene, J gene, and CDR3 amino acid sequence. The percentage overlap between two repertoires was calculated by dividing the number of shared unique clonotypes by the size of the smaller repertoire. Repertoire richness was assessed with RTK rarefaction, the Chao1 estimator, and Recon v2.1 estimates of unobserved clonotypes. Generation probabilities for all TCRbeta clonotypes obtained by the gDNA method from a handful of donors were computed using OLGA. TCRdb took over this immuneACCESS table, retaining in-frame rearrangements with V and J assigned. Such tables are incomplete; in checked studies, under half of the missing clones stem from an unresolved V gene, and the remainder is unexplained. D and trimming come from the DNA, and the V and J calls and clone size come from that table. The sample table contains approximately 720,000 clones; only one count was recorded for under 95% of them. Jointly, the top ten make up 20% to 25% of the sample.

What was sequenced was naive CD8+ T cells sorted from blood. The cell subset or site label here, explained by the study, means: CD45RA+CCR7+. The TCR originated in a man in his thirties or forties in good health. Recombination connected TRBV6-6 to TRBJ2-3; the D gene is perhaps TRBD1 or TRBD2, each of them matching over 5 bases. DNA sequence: TGTGCCAGCAGCGAGGGGCTCGGAGATACGCAGTATTTT. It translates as CASSEGLGDTQYF.